This T cell receptor (beta chain) was sequenced for a study of cytomegalovirus exposure and HLA in healthy donors. Overall study findings and caveats: Cytomegalovirus status was reportedly diagnosed by the classifier with high sensitivity and specificity. Across donors, most TCRs were seen rarely, yet some public ones were widespread.

Clones were read by immunoSEQ multiplex PCR, and TCRdb kept only the in-frame ones, dropping some. The sample has about 130,000 clones, roughly 90% seen once; the top ten hold roughly 2%. Of note for this clone: Its antigen is unidentified.

Separate from the approximately 670-subject first cohort, the roughly 120-subject validation cohort was the one that the donors belonged to. This clonotype was obtained from a woman aged 18-29 years in good health and CMV-seronegative. Sequences were obtained from PBMCs.

This CDR3 reads CASSLVLRGAGNTIYF. CDR3 bases: TGCGCCAGCAGCTTGGTCCTCAGGGGAGCCGGAAACACCATATATTTT. The chain carries TRBV5-1 and TRBJ1-3; D may be TRBD1 (6 bases). The CDR3 has 16 residues. Trimming took off 0 bases at V and 4 bases at J, with 14 bases between the two ends. Germline values: CDR1 SGHRS, CDR2 YFSETQ.